The T cell receptor beta chain described here comes from a study of blood T cell repertoires in COVID-19. Background on the study: Some COVID-19 samples were acute and others convalescent; all came from the United States, Italy and Spain. Nucleic acid was either cDNA or gDNA, and it came from T cells, B-cell-depleted T cells, or PBMCs.

Under the authors' procedure: Amplification of reference gene primers was used by the study to estimate nucleated cell counts. Libraries were prepared by immunoSEQ multiplex PCR; TCRdb keeps only in-frame clonotypes and omits some of them. Clone size and the V and J calls come from that table; the DNA yielded D and trimming. The sample holds roughly 150,000 clones, 85% to 90% seen once. This TCR was sampled from a woman aged 40 to 55 with acute or convalescent COVID-19. Sequencing used peripheral blood.

CDR3 residues: CASSFSWRPDTQYF. CDR3 in DNA: TGTGCCAGCAGCTTTTCGTGGAGGCCAGATACGCAGTATTTT. V is TRBV11-1 and J is TRBJ2-3; a possible D gene is TRBD2 (5 bases). The V end was cut by 3 bases, the J end by 4 bases, with 11 bases between. CDR1 SGHAT and CDR2 FQDESV come from the germline V gene (reference sequence). The CDR3 has 14 amino acids.